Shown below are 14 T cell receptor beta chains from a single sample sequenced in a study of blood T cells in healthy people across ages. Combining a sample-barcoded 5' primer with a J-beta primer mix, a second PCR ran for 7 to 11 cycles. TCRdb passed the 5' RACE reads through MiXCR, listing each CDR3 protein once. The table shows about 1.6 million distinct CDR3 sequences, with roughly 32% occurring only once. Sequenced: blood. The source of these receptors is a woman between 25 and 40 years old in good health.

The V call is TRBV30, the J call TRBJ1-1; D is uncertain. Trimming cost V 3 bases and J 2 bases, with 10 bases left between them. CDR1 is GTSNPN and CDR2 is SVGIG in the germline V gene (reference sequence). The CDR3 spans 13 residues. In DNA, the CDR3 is TGTGCCTGGAGACCAACACGTAACACTGAAGCTTTCTTT. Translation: CAWRPTRNTEAFF.

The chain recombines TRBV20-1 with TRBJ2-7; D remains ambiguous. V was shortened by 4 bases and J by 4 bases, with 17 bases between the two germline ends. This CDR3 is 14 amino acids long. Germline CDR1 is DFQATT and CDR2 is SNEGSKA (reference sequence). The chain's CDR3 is CSAKVPGFTYEQYF. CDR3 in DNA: TGCAGTGCTAAGGTCCCGGGCTTTACATACGAGCAGTACTTC.

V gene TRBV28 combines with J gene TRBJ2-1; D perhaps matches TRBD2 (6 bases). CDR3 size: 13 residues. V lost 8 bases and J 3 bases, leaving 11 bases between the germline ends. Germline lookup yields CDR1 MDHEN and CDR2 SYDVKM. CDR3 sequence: CASFLGGYNEQFF. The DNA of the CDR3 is TGTGCCAGCTTTCTGGGGGGCTACAATGAGCAGTTCTTC.

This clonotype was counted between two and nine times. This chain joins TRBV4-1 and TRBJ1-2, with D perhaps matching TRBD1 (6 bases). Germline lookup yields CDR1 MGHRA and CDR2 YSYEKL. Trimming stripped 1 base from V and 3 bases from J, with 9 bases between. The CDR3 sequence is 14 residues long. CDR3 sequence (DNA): TGCGCCAGCAGCCAAGCAGGACAGCACTATGGCTACACCTTC. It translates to CASSQAGQHYGYTF.

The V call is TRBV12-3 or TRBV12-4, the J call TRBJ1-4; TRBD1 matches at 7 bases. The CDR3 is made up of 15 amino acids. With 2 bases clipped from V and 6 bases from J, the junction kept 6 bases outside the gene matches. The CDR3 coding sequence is TGTGCCAGCAGTTTACTCGCAGGGGGGGATGAAAAACTGTTTTTT. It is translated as CASSLLAGGDEKLFF.

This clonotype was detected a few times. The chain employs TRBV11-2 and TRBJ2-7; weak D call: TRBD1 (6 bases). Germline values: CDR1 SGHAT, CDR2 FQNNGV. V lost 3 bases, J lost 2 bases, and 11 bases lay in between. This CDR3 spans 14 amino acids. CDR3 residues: CASSFRDTPYEQYF. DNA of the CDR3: TGTGCCAGCAGCTTCCGGGACACCCCCTACGAGCAGTACTTC.

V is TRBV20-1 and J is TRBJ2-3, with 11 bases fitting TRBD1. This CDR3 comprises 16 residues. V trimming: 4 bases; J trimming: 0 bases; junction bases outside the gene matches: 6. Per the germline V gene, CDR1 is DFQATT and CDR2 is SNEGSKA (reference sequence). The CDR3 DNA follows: TGCAGTGCTACCCTTGGGACAGGGGGAAGCACAGATACGCAGTATTTT. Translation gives CSATLGTGGSTDTQYF.

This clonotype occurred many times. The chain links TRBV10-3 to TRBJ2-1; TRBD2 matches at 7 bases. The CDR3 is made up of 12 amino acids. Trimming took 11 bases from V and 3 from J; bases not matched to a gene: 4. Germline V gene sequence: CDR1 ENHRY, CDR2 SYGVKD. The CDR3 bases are TGTGCCGCCGGGACTAACTACAATGAGCAGTTCTTC. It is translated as CAAGTNYNEQFF.

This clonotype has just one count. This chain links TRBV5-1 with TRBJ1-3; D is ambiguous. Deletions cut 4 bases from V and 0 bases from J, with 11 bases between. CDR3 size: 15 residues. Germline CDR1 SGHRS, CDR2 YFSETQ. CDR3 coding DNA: TGCGCCAGCAGCGACGGACCGAACTCTGGAAACACCATATATTTT. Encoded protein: CASSDGPNSGNTIYF.

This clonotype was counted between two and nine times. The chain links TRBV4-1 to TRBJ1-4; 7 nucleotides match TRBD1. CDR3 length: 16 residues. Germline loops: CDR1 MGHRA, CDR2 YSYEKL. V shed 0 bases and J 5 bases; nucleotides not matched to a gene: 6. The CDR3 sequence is CASSQDGTVLNEKLFF. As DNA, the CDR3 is TGCGCCAGCAGCCAAGATGGGACAGTTTTAAATGAAAAACTGTTTTTT.

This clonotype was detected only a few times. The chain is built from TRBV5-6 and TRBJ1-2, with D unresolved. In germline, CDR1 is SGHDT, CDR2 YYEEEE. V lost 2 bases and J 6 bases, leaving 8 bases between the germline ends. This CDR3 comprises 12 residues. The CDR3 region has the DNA TGTGCCAGCAGCTTCGTTAGCGATGGCTACACCTTC. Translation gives CASSFVSDGYTF. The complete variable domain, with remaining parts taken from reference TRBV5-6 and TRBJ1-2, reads DAGVTQSPTHLIKTRGQQVTLRCSPKSGHDTVSWYQQALGQGPQFIFQYYEEEERQRGNFPDRFSGHQFPNYSSELNVNALLLGDSALYLCASSFVSDGYTFGSGTRLTVV.

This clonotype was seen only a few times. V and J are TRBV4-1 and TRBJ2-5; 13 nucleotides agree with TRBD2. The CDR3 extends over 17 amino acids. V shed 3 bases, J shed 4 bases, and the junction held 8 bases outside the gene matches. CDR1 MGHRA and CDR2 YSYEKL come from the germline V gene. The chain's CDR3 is CASSHGGTSGVGETQYF. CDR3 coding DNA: TGCGCCAGCAGCCACGGAGGGACTAGCGGGGTAGGAGAGACCCAGTACTTC.

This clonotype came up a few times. CDR3 in amino acids: CASSLLHSNTEAFF. CDR3 coding DNA: TGTGCCAGCAGTTTATTACACAGTAACACTGAAGCTTTCTTT. V and J are TRBV28 and TRBJ1-1; D gene ambiguous. Germline CDR1 and CDR2: MDHEN and SYDVKM. V gave up 1 base and J gave up 2 bases, with 8 bases separating them. This CDR3 has 14 amino acids.

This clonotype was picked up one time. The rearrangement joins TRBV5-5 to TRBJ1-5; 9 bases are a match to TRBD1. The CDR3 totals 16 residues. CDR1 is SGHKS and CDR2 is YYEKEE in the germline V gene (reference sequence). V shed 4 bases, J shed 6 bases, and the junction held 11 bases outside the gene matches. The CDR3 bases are TGTGCCAGCAGCGCCCCAGGGACAGGGATGGGTCAGCCCCAGCATTTT. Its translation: CASSAPGTGMGQPQHF.